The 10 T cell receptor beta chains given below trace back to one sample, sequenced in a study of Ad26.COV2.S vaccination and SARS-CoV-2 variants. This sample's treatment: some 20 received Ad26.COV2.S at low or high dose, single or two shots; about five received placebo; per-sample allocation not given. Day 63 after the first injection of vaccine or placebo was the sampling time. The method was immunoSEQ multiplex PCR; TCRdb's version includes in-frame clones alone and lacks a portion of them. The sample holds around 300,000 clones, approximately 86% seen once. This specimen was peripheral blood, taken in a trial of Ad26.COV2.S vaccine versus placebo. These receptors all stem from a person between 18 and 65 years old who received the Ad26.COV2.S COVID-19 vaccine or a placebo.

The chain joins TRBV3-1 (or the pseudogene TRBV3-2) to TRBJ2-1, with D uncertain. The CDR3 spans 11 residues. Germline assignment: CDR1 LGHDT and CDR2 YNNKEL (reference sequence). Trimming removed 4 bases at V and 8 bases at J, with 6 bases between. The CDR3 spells CASSLKYEQFF. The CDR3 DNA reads TGTGCCAGCAGCCTAAAGTATGAGCAGTTCTTC.

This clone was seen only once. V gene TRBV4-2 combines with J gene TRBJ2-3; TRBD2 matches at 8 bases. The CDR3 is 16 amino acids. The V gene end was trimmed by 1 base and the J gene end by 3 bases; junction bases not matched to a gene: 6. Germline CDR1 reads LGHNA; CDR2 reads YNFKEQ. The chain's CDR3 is CASSQAGGAVTDTQYF. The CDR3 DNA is TGTGCCAGCAGCCAAGCGGGGGGGGCTGTGACAGATACGCAGTATTTT.

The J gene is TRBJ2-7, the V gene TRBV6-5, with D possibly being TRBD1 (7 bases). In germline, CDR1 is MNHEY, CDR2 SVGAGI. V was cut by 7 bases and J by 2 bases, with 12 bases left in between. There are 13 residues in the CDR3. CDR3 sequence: CASKEGAPYEQYF. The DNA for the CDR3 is TGTGCCAGCAAGGAGGGGGCGCCCTACGAGCAGTACTTC.

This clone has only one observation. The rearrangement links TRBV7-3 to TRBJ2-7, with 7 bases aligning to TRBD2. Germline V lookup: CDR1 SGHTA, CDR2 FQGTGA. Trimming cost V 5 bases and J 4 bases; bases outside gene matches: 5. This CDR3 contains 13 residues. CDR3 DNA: TGTGCCAGCAGCCCGGGGGAGGGGTACGAGCAGTACTTC. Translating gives CASSPGEGYEQYF.

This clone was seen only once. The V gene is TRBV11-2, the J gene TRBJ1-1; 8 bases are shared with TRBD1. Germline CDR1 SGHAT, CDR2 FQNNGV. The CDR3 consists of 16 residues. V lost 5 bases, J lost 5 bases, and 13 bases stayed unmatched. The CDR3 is CASSPRQGKGATEAFF. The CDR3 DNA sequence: TGTGCCAGCAGCCCCAGACAGGGGAAGGGTGCAACTGAAGCTTTCTTT.

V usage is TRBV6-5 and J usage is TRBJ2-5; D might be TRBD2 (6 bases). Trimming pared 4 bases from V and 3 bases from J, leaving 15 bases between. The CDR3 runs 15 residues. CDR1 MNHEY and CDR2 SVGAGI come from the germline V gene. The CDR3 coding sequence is TGTGCCAGCAGTTCCCCGCGGGGCGGAGAAGAGACCCAGTACTTC. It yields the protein CASSSPRGGEETQYF.

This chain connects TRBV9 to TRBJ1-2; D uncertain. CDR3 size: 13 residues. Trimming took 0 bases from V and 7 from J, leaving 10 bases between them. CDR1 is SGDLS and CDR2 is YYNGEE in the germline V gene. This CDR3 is CASSVEADLGYTF. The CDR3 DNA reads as TGTGCCAGCAGCGTAGAGGCAGATCTTGGCTACACCTTC.

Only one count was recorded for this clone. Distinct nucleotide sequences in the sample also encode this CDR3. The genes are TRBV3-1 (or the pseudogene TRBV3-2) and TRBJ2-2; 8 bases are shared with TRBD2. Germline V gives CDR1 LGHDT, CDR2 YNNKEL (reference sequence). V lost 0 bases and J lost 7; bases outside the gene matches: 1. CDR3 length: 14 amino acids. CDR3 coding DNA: TGTGCCAGCAGCCAAGACAGCGGGAGCGGGGAGCTGTTTTTT. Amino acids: CASSQDSGSGELFF.

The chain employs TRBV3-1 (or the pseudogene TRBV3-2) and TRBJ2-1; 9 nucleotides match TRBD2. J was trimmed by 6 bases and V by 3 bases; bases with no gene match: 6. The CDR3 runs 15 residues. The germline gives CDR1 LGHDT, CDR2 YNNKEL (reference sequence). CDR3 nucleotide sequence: TGTGCCAGCAGCCATCGGCGGGGGGGCCCCAATGAGCAGTTCTTC. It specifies CASSHRRGGPNEQFF.

Here the CDR3 DNA reads TGCGCCAGCAGCTTGGTTGGAGCGGGGGGGCAGGAGACCCAGTACTTC. It is translated as CASSLVGAGGQETQYF. The V gene is TRBV5-1, the J gene TRBJ2-5; 10 bases are shared with TRBD2. The trim removed 0 bases at V and 5 bases at J, leaving 7 bases unmatched. Germline V gene data show CDR1 as SGHRS and CDR2 as YFSETQ. The CDR3 is 16 residues long.